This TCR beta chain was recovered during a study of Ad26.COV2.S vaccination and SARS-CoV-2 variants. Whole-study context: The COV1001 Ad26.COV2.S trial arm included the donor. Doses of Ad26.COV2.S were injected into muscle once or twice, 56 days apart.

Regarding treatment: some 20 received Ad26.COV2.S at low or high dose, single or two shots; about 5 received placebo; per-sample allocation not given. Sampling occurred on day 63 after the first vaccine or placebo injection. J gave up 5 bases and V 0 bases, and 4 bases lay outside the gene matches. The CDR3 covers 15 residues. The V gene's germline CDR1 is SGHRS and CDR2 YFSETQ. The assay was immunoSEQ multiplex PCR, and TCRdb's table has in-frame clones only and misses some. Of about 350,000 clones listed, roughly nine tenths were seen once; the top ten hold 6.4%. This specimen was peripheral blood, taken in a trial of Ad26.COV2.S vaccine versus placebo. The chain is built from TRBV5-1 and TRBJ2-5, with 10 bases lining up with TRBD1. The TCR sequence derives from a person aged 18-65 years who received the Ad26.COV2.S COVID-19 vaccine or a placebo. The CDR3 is CASSLGDRGLETQYF. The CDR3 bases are TGCGCCAGCAGCTTGGGGGACAGGGGATTGGAGACCCAGTACTTC.